The 10 T cell receptor beta chains given below trace back to one sample, sequenced in a study of blood T cell repertoires in COVID-19. Sequencing used immunoSEQ multiplex PCR; TCRdb keeps in-frame clones, though not all of them. Here the sample spans fewer than 150,000 clones, 75% to 85% being singletons. Sequenced: peripheral blood. These receptors all stem from an elderly woman with acute or convalescent COVID-19.

The V and J genes are TRBV5-1 and TRBJ1-5; D unresolved. With 0 bases removed from V and 6 bases from J, the gap between germline ends came to 13 bases. Germline V lookup: CDR1 SGHRS, CDR2 YFSETQ. The CDR3 contains 15 residues. The CDR3 DNA reads TGCGCCAGCAGCTTGGCCGGGAAGCTTGGTCAGCCCCAGCATTTT. This encodes CASSLAGKLGQPQHF. The full variable domain, in which reference TRBV5-1 and TRBJ1-5 provide the parts outside the CDR3, is KAGVTQTPRYLIKTRGQQVTLSCSPISGHRSVSWYQQTPGQGLQFLFEYFSETQRNKGNFPGRFSGRQFSNSRSEMNVSTLELGDSALYLCASSLAGKLGQPQHFGDGTRLSIL.

The chain combines TRBV6-6 with TRBJ1-3, with 11 bases aligning to TRBD1. Trimming took 5 bases from V and 1 from J; bases not matched to a gene: 1. CDR1 is MNHNY, CDR2 SVGAGI, per germline (reference sequence). The CDR3 runs 15 residues. CDR3 DNA: TGTGCCAGCAGTGGGACAGGGGGTTCTGGAAACACCATATATTTT. Amino acid sequence: CASSGTGGSGNTIYF.

This clone was found a few times. This rearrangement joins TRBV7-3 to TRBJ2-2; weak D call: TRBD1 (6 bases). Trimming took off 5 bases at V and 6 bases at J, with 16 bases between the two ends. Germline-derived CDR1 and CDR2 are SGHTA and FQGTGA. This CDR3 region has 15 residues. This CDR3 reads CASSPGTGWAGELFF. The CDR3 DNA follows: TGTGCCAGCAGCCCCGGAACAGGGTGGGCCGGGGAGCTGTTTTTT.

This clone has just one count. The rearrangement links TRBV25-1 to TRBJ1-4, with 8 nucleotides matching TRBD1. The CDR3 is made up of 16 amino acids. The V gene's germline CDR1 is MGHDK and CDR2 SYGVNS. The J segment lost 4 bases and the V segment lost 3 bases, leaving 7 bases of the junction unmatched. The DNA of the CDR3 is TGTGCCAGCAGTGAGTCGACAGGGGTAGTTAATGAAAAACTGTTTTTT. It specifies CASSESTGVVNEKLFF.

The V and J genes are TRBV16 and TRBJ2-7; maybe TRBD1 (6 bases). Germline-derived CDR1 and CDR2 are KGHSY and FQNENV. The CDR3 has 13 residues. Deletions cut 4 bases from V and 7 bases from J, with 14 bases between. CDR3 loop: CASSPRPGEEQYF. The CDR3 DNA reads as TGTGCCAGCAGCCCCCGGCCAGGGGAAGAGCAGTACTTC.

This rearrangement joins TRBV5-6 to TRBJ1-2; tentatively, D is TRBD1 (6 bases). The V gene lost 0 bases and the J gene lost 3 bases, with 9 bases spanning the gap. There are 14 residues in the CDR3. In germline, CDR1 is SGHDT, CDR2 YYEEEE. CDR3 sequence (DNA): TGTGCCAGCAGCTTGGTGACAGGCTACTATGGCTACACCTTC. Translated, it gives CASSLVTGYYGYTF.

This clone was recorded a few times. The J gene is TRBJ1-3, the V gene TRBV6-5, with D unresolved. CDR3 length: 13 residues. Germline V lookup: CDR1 MNHEY, CDR2 SVGAGI. Trimming removed 7 bases at V and 0 bases at J, with 7 bases between. CDR3 sequence: CASTKSSGNTIYF. The CDR3 DNA sequence: TGTGCCAGCACTAAGAGCTCTGGAAACACCATATATTTT.

The J gene is TRBJ2-5, the V gene TRBV5-1; TRBD1 agrees at 9 bases. Germline lookup yields CDR1 SGHRS and CDR2 YFSETQ. With V trimmed by 5 bases and J by 5 bases, 7 bases remained unmatched. This CDR3 has 14 residues. The CDR3 DNA reads as TGCGCCAGCAGAATACAGGGGGCCGGGGAGACCCAGTACTTC. This gives the protein CASRIQGAGETQYF.

The genes are TRBV19 and TRBJ2-1; D call uncertain. V shed 3 bases and J shed 9 bases, with 18 bases lying between them. The CDR3 contains 15 residues. The germline V gene has CDR1 LNHDA and CDR2 SQIVND (reference sequence). The CDR3 spells CASSIMTRPGTEQFF. The CDR3 DNA reads as TGTGCCAGTAGTATTATGACCCGCCCAGGAACTGAGCAGTTCTTC.

The chain combines TRBV10-3 with TRBJ2-7; 9 bases are a match to TRBD1. The CDR3 consists of 15 residues. The germline V gene has CDR1 ENHRY and CDR2 SYGVKD. Trimming at V came to 4 bases and at J to 5 bases, leaving 9 bases not matched to a gene. The CDR3 sequence is CAISGTGTGYHEQYF. The DNA of the CDR3 is TGTGCCATCAGTGGGACCGGGACAGGGTACCACGAGCAGTACTTC.